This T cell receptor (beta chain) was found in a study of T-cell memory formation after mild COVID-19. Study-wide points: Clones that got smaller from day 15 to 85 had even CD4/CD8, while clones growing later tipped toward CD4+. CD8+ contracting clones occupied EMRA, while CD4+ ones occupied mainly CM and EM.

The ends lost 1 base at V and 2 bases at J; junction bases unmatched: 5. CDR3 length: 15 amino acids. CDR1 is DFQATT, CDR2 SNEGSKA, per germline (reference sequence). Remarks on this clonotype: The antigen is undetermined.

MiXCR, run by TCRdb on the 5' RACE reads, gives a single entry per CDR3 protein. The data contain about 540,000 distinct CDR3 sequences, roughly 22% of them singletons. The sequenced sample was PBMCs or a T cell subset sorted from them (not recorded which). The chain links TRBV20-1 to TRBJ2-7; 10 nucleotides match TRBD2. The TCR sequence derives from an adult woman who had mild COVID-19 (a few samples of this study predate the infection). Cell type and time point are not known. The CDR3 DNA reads TGCAGTGCTAGAGGAGCTAGCGGGAGAGCCTACGAGCAGTACTTC. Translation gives CSARGASGRAYEQYF.